This T cell receptor (beta chain) originates from a study of OX40 agonist ivuxolimab in advanced cancers. For context, the study as a whole: The costimulatory receptor OX40 (CD134) was targeted by ivuxolimab, a fully human IgG2 agonistic monoclonal antibody. Intravenous ivuxolimab was administered to patients every 2 weeks at six dose levels: 0.01, 0.1, 0.3, 1.5, 3 and 10 mg/kg. Among the approximately 50 dose-escalation patients, about 19 had hepatocellular carcinoma, roughly 15 melanoma, 9 renal cell carcinoma and 9 head and neck cancer. In the dose-escalation cohort, around four fifths of patients were male, and the mean age was approximately 60 years, with a range of 23 to 79. Patients were allowed to have had prior anti-PD-1, anti-PD-L1 or anti-CTLA-4 therapy, and 40% of the dose-escalation patients had previously received checkpoint inhibitors. Partial responses occurred in three dose-escalation patients, of whom one had hepatocellular carcinoma and two had cutaneous melanoma. The purpose of peripheral TCRbeta sequencing was to test whether ivuxolimab changed TCR sequence diversity and led to clonal T-cell expansion. The paper reports the monotherapy dose-escalation portion (N of about 51 patients) of the phase I ivuxolimab trial.

Turning to this clone: This clone's antigen is unknown. Base qualities are not recorded, but no much larger clone differs from it by a single base.

The junction shows trimming of 6 bases on V and 5 bases on J, and the gene matches do not reach 2 bases of it. Reading from cysteine to phenylalanine, the CDR3 counts 11 amino acids. The only DNA kept is the CDR3, 33 bases in frame from the first base. Taken from the germline V gene, the CDR1 and CDR2 loops are SQVTM and ANQGSEA. General findings and caveats noted by the study authors: Low levels of normalized T-cell clonal expansion were also shown by some nonresponding patients. After ivuxolimab, CD8+ T cells had more expanded clones than CD4+ T cells on average. Antigen specificity was not determined for the clonally expanded peripheral T cells. In the 0.1-3.0 mg/kg groups, partial responders were among the patients with the lowest normalized peripheral clonal expansion, particularly in CD8+ T cells. At doses of 0.1 to 3.0 mg/kg, clonal expansion of both CD4+ and CD8+ blood T cells was observed from baseline to week 6.

The trial excluded patients who had a history of autoimmune disease or were on systemic immunosuppression. Peripheral blood for TCR sequencing was drawn from every dose cohort at baseline, at cycle 4 day 1 and at cycle 7 day 1. The samples were drawn from a first-in-human, open-label, multicenter phase I dose-escalation trial of ivuxolimab. The trial enrolled adults with locally advanced or metastatic head and neck squamous cell, hepatocellular, melanoma or renal cell carcinoma. Before TCR sequencing, CD4+ T cells and CD8+ T cells were sorted from peripheral blood as separate populations. Genomic DNA was isolated from the sorted cells so that the TCRbeta CDR3 region could be sequenced. TCRbeta CDR3 regions were sequenced using the immunoSEQ Assay. TCRdb retrieved this table from immuneACCESS and kept in-frame rearrangements only. Not all clones are present; in checked studies, unresolved V genes account for under half, and no reason is known for the remainder. For this sample the table gives over 60,000 clones, of which 80% to 85% were detected only once. Clones ranked in the top ten supply 2% to 2.5% of the sample.

This clonotype originated in an adult with an advanced solid tumor such as melanoma, head and neck, liver or kidney cancer. This chain joins TRBV29-1 to TRBJ2-3, with 7 central nucleotides matching TRBD1. Sequences were derived from CD4+ or CD8+ T cells sorted from blood, sampled in a trial of the OX40 agonist ivuxolimab. The base sequence is TGCAGCGTAAGACAGGGAGATACGCAGTATTTT. It is translated as CSVRQGDTQYF.